A single sample is the source of the 5 T cell receptor beta chains below, sequenced in a study of blood T cell repertoires in COVID-19. TCRdb's table, derived via immunoSEQ multiplex PCR, lists solely in-frame clones and lacks some. The profile shows 80,000 to 95,000 clones, 75% to 90% of them singletons. The sequencing sample was made of peripheral blood. The receptor set was obtained from a man aged 80 or over with acute or convalescent COVID-19.

The chain couples TRBV4-1 to TRBJ2-2, with TRBD1 matching 7 bases. With V trimmed by 1 base and J by 3 bases, 5 bases remained unmatched. This CDR3 spans 16 amino acids. Looked up from germline, CDR1 is MGHRA and CDR2 is YSYEKL. CDR3 nucleotide sequence: TGCGCCAGCAGCCAAGGAACAGGGGATTACACCGGGGAGCTGTTTTTT. Residues: CASSQGTGDYTGELFF.

The chain employs TRBV6-1 and TRBJ2-1; 12 bases map to TRBD2. The J segment lost 0 bases and the V segment lost 4 bases, leaving 4 bases of the junction unmatched. This CDR3 is built from 17 residues. Germline-derived CDR1 and CDR2 are MNHNS and SASEGT. CDR3 region: CASSGLAGGSSYNEQFF. The CDR3 nucleotides read TGTGCCAGCAGTGGGCTAGCGGGAGGGAGCTCCTACAATGAGCAGTTCTTC.

The CDR3 loop is CASSLSTGGNQPQHF. The CDR3 bases are TGTGCCAGCAGTCTAAGCACGGGGGGGAATCAGCCCCAGCATTTT. V usage is TRBV27 and J usage is TRBJ1-5; TRBD1 is a possible D gene (5 bases). The CDR3 runs 15 residues. V lost 5 bases to trimming and J lost 4 bases, with 15 bases between them. The V gene's germline CDR1 is MNHEY and CDR2 SMNVEV (reference sequence).

The chain carries TRBV21-1 and TRBJ1-1; TRBD1 was called by the table and not checked on the DNA. TRBV21-1 is tagged as a pseudogene. The CDR3 extends over 16 amino acids. CDR3 protein: CASSSRGRAGDTEAFF. CDR3 nucleotide sequence: TGTGCCAGCAGCAGTAGGGGGAGAGCTGGGGACACTGAAGCTTTCTTT.

This clone appeared a single time. This chain connects TRBV30 to TRBJ2-1, with TRBD1 identical over 9 bases. Per the germline V gene, CDR1 is GTSNPN and CDR2 is SVGIG (reference sequence). There are 14 residues in the CDR3. J gave up 6 bases and V 2 bases, and 5 bases lay outside the gene matches. The CDR3 nucleotides are TGTGCCTGGAGTCCGGGACAGGGAAGCAATGAGCAGTTCTTC. It is translated as CAWSPGQGSNEQFF.